This TCR beta chain was found in a study of human T cells and chemical hapten exposure. This sample's time point: patch test 2, 6 weeks after DPC sensitization. As to treatment: therapeutic diphenylcyclopropenone sensitization with weekly scalp DPC. Each CDR3 protein is one row after TCRdb ran MiXCR on the RACE reads. The sample has about 140,000 distinct CDR3 sequences; over 9.5% are singletons. This clonotype was counted only a few times. Unmatched junction bases numbered 13, after V lost 7 bases and J lost 8 bases. From germline, CDR1 is MNHNY and CDR2 SVGAGI (reference sequence). The CDR3 totals 15 residues.

The chain combines TRBV6-6 with TRBJ2-1, with TRBD2 matching over 8 bases. Sequencing used whole blood, obtained in connection with sensitization to the hapten diphenylcyclopropenone (DPC). The sequence was collected from a woman between 45 and 65 years old with alopecia areata. Some clones in this sample may be carry-over from other donors' samples. This chain's CDR3 is CASTILAGGGDEQFF. CDR3 sequence (DNA): TGTGCCAGCACCATTCTCGCGGGAGGAGGCGATGAGCAGTTCTTC.